This T cell receptor (beta chain) derives from a study of CD8+ T cells in alopecia areata. Samples from alopecia areata patients were lesional scalp punch biopsies and peripheral blood. Germline V lookup: CDR1 MNHEY, CDR2 SVGAGI. The CDR3 loop spans 15 amino acids. Reverse transcription of extracted RNA yielded cDNA, which provided the sequencing template. Generated by immunoSEQ multiplex PCR, the TCRdb table keeps only in-frame clones and is missing some. The repertoire holds about 12,000 clones, with about 56% as singletons. The sequence came from a human donor with alopecia areata. The rearrangement links TRBV6-5 to TRBJ2-5; 8 positions match TRBD1. The DNA end is a closer match to TRBJ2-7, so the J assignment may be wrong. Material for sequencing was skin. In DNA, the CDR3 is TGTGCCAGCAGTCGACAGGGGCCCCATTCCTACGAGCAGTACTTC. Translating gives CASSRQGPHSYEQYF.